This T cell receptor beta chain was identified in a study of monozygotic twins with inflammatory bowel disease. Study-wide results and limits: T cell subtypes that differed could not be told apart. Repertoire similarity did not differ between concordant and discordant twins, possibly owing to limited power.

CDR3 length: 16 amino acids. From germline, CDR1 is SGHRS and CDR2 YFSETQ. From its re-call of the 5' RACE reads, TCRdb lists each CDR3 protein once, without DNA. The ten most abundant clones cover 2% to 2.5% of a sample with some 450,000 distinct CDR3 sequences. In the case of this clonotype: The antigen is undetermined.

The sample consisted of blood. This chain joins TRBV5-1 and TRBJ2-2; TCRdb lists TRBD1, though no DNA is available to test this call. The clonotype was recovered from a human donor with ulcerative colitis or Crohn's disease, or a healthy co-twin of an affected twin (not recorded which). This chain's CDR3 is CASSLGAGPLVGELFF.